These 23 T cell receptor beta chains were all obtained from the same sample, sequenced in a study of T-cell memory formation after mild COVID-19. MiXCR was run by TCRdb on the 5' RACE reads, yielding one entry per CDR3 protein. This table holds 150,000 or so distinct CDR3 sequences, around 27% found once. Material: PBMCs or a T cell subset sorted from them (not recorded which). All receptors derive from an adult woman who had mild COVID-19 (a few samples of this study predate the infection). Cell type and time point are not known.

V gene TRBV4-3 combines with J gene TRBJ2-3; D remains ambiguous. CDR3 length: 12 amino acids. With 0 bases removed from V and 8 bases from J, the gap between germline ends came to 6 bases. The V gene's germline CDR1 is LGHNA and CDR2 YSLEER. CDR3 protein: CASSQDAVTQYF. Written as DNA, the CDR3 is TGCGCCAGCAGCCAAGATGCGGTTACGCAGTATTTT.

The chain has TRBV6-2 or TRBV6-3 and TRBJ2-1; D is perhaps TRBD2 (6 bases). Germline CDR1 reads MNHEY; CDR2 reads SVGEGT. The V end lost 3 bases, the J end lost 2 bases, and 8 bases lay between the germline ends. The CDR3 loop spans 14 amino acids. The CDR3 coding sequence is TGTGCCAGCAGTTATAGACTAGCCTACAATGAGCAGTTCTTC. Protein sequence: CASSYRLAYNEQFF.

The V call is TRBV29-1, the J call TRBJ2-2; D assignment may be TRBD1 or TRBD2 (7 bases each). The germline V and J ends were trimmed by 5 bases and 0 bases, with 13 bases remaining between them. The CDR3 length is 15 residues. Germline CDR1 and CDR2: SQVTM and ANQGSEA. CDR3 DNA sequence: TGCAGCGTTTGGGAGGGGGCCGCGAACACCGGGGAGCTGTTTTTT. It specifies CSVWEGAANTGELFF.

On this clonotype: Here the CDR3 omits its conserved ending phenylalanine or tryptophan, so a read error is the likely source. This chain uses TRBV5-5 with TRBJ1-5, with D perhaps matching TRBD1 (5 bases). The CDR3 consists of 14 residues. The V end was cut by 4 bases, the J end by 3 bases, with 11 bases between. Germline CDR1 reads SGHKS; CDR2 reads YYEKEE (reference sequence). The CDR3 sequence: CASSPGGDNQPQHC. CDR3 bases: TGTGCCAGCAGCCCCGGGGGGGACAATCAGCCCCAGCATTGT.

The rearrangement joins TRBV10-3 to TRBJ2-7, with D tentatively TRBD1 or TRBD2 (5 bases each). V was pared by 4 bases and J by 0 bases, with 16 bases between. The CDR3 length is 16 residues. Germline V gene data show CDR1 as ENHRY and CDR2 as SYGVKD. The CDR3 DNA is TGTGCCATCAGTGGAGGGGAGTTGGGGATCTCCTACGAGCAGTACTTC. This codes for CAISGGELGISYEQYF.

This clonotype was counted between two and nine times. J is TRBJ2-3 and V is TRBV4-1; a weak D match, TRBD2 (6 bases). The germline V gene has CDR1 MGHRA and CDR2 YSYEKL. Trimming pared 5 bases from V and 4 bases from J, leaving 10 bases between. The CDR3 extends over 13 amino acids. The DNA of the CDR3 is TGCGCCAGCAGCTCGCGGGATTCAGATACGCAGTATTTT. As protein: CASSSRDSDTQYF.

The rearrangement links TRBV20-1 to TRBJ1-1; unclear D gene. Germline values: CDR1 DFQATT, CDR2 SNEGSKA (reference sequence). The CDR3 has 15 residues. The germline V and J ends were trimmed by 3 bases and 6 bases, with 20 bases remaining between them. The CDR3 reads CSASNTGQAWAEAFF. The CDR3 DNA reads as TGCAGTGCTAGCAACACTGGGCAGGCATGGGCTGAAGCTTTCTTT.

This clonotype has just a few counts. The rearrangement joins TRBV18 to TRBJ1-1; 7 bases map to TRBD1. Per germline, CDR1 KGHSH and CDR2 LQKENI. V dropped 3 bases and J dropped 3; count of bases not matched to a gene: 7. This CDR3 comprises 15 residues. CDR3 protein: CASSPQTGADTEAFF. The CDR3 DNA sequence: TGTGCCAGCTCACCTCAAACAGGGGCGGACACTGAAGCTTTCTTT.

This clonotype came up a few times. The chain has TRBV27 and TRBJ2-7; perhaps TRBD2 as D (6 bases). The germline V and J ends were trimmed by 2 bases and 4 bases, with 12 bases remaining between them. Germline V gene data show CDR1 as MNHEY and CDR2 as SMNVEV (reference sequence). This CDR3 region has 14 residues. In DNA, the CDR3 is TGTGCCAGCAGTTTAGCGGGAAACCTTTACGAGCAGTACTTC. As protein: CASSLAGNLYEQYF.

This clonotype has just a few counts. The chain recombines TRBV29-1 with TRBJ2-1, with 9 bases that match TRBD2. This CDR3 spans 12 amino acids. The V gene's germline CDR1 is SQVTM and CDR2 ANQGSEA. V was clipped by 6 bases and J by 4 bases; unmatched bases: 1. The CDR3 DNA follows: TGCAGCGTAACTAGCGGGTACAATGAGCAGTTCTTC. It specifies CSVTSGYNEQFF.

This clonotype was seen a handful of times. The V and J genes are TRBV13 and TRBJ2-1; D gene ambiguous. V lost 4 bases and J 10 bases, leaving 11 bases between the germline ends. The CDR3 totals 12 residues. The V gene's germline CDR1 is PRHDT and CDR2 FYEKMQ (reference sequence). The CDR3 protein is CASSSRTREQFF. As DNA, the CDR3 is TGTGCCAGCAGCTCCAGGACCAGGGAGCAGTTCTTC.

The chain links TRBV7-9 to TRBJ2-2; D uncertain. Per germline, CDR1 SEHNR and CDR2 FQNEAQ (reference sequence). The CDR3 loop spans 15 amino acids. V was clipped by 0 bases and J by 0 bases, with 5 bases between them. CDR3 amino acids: CASSLARTNTGELFF. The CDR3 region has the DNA TGTGCCAGCAGCTTAGCGCGCACGAACACCGGGGAGCTGTTTTTT.

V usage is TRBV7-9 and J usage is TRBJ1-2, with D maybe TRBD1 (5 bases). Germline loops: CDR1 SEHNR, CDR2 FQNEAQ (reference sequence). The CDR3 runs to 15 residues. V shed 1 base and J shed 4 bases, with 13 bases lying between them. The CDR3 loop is CASSLEGAGGYGYTF. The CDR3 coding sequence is TGTGCCAGCAGCTTAGAGGGAGCTGGGGGCTATGGCTACACCTTC. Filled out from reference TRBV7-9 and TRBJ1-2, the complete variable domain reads DTGVSQNPRHKITKRGQNVTFRCDPISEHNRLYWYRQTLGQGPEFLTYFQNEAQLEKSRLLSDRFSAERPKGSFSTLEIQRTEQGDSAMYLCASSLEGAGGYGYTFGSGTRLTVV.

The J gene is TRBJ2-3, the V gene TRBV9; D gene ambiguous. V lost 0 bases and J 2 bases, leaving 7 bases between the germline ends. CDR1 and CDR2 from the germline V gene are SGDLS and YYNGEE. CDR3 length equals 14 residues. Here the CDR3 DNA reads TGTGCCAGCAGCGTAGAAGATATCACAGATACGCAGTATTTT. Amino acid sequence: CASSVEDITDTQYF.

The CDR3 nucleotides read TGTGCTACAACCGGGGTGAACACCGGGGAGCTGTTTTTT. This gives the protein CATTGVNTGELFF. The rearrangement joins TRBV11-2 to TRBJ2-2, with a possible D match to TRBD2 (5 bases). Germline V CDR1 and CDR2: SGHAT, FQNNGV. The CDR3 extends over 13 amino acids.

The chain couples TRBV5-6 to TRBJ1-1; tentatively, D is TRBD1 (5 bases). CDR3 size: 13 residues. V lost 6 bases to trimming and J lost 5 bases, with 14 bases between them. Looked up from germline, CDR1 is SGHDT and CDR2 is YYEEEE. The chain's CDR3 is CASTDGGRTEAFF. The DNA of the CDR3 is TGTGCCAGCACTGATGGGGGTCGGACTGAAGCTTTCTTT.

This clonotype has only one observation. In nucleotides, the CDR3 is TGTGCCAGCACCATGGGGGGACTAGGCACAGATACGCAGTATTTT. Translated: CASTMGGLGTDTQYF. This rearrangement joins TRBV7-9 to TRBJ2-3; 8 positions match TRBD2. Losses at the gene ends were 7 bases for V and 1 base for J; bases not matched to a gene: 7. Germline V gene data show CDR1 as SEHNR and CDR2 as FQNEAQ (reference sequence). The CDR3 is 15 amino acids.

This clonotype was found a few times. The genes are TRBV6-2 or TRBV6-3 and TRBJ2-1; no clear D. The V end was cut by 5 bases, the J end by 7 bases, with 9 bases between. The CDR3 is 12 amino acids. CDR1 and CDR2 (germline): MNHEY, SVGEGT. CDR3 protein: CASSNTGNEQFF. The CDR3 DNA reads TGTGCCAGCAGTAACACGGGTAATGAGCAGTTCTTC.

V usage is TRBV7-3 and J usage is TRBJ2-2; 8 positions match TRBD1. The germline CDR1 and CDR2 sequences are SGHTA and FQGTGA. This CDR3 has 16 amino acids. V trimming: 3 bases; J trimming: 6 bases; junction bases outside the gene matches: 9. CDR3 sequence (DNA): TGTGCCAGCAGCTTCGCCCCCGGGACAGGCCCCGGGGAGCTGTTTTTT. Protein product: CASSFAPGTGPGELFF.

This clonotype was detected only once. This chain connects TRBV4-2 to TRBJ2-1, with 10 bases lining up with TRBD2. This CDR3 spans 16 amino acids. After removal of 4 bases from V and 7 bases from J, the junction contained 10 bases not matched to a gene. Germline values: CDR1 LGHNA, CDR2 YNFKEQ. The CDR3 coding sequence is TGTGCCAGCAGCCCCCCGGGGAGACTAGCGGGTAATGAGCAGTTCTTC. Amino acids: CASSPPGRLAGNEQFF.

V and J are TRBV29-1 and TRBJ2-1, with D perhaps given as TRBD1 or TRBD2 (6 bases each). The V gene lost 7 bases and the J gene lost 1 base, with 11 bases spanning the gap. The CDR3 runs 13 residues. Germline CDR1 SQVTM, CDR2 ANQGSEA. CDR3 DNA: TGCAGCGCCGAAGGGGGGTCCTACAATGAGCAGTTCTTC. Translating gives CSAEGGSYNEQFF.

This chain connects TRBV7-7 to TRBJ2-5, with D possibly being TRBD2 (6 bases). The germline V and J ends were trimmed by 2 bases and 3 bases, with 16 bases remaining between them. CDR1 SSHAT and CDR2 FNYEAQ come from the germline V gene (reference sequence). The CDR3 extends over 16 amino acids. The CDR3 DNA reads TGTGCCAGCAGCTTATCGGGGGACCTACCGGAAGAGACCCAGTACTTC. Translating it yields CASSLSGDLPEETQYF.

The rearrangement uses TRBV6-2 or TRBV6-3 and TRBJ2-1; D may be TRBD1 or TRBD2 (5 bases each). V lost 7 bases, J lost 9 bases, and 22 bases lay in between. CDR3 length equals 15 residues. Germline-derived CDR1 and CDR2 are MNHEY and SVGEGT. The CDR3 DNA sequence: TGTGCCAGCACTCTCAAGGGGCTAGCCCGCAGTGAGCAGTTCTTC. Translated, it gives CASTLKGLARSEQFF.